This T cell receptor (beta chain) was recorded in a study of T cell clonotyping in hematopoietic cell transplantation. Study-level results: Recipient TCR diversity dropped after transplant; expanded clonotypes rose from day 30 to 180.

CDR1 MNHEY and CDR2 SMNVEV come from the germline V gene (reference sequence). The ends were cut back, 2 bases at V and 2 bases at J, with 12 bases in the middle. The CDR3 contains 15 residues. The count of this clone is one. The antigen remains undetermined. Generated by immunoSEQ multiplex PCR, the TCRdb table keeps only in-frame clones and is missing some. Of fewer than 7,500 clones listed, 70% to 85% were seen once; the top ten hold approximately 25%. V is TRBV27 and J is TRBJ2-5; no definite D call. The TCR originated in a male patient in his fifties who had an allogeneic stem cell transplant from an unrelated donor, so the T cells may come from the graft donor. Some clones in this sample may be carry-over from other donors' samples. This specimen was PBMCs, taken 100 days after allogeneic stem cell transplant. The CDR3 coding sequence is TGTGCCAGCAGTTTAGAGCCCCGCCCTCAAGAGACCCAGTACTTC. The encoded protein is CASSLEPRPQETQYF.